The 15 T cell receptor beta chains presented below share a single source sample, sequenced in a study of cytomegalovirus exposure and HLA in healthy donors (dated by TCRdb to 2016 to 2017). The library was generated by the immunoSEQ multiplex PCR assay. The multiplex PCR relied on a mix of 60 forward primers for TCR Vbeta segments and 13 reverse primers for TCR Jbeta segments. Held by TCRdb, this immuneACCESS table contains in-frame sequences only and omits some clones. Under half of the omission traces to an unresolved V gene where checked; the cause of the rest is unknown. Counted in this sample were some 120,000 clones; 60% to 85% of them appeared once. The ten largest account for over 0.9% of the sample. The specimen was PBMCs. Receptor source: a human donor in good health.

CDR3 protein: CASSQDGYSGNTIYF. The CDR3 bases are TGCGCCAGCAGCCAAGACGGGTACTCTGGAAACACCATATATTTT. The genes are TRBV4-1 and TRBJ1-3, with D unresolved. The CDR3 is 15 amino acids. V was shortened by 0 bases and J by 0 bases, with 6 bases between the two germline ends. Germline V CDR1 and CDR2: MGHRA, YSYEKL.

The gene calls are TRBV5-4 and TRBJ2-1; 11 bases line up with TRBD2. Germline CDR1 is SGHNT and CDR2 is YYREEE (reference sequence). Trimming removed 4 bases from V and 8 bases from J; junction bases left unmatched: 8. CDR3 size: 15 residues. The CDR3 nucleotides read TGTGCCAGCAGCCCCACTAGCGGGGGAGTAGATGAGCAGTTCTTC. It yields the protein CASSPTSGGVDEQFF.

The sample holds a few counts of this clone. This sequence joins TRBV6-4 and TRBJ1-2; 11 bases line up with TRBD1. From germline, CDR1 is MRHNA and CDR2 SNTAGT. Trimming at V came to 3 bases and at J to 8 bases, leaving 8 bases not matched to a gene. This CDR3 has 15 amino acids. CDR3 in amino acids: CASSETGQGVGGYTF. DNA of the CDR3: TGTGCCAGCAGTGAAACGGGACAGGGGGTCGGGGGCTACACCTTC.

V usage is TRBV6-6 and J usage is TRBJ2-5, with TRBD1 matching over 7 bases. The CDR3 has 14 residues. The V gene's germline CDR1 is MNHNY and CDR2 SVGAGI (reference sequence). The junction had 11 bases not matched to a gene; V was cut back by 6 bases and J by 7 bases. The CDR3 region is CASSNSRQGRTQYF. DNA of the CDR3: TGTGCCAGCAGCAATTCGCGACAGGGAAGGACCCAGTACTTC.

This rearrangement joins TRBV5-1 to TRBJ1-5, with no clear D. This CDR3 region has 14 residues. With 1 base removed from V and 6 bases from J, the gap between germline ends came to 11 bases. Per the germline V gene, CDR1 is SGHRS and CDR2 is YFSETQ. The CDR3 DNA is TGCGCCAGCAGCTTGACAGAGAGCGGTCAGCCCCAGCATTTT. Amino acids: CASSLTESGQPQHF.

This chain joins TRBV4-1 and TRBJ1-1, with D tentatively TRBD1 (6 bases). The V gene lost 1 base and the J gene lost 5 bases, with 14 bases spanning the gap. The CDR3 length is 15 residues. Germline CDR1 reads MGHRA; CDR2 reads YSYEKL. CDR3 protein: CASSQGPGVRTEAFF. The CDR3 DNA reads TGCGCCAGCAGCCAAGGGCCAGGGGTACGGACTGAAGCTTTCTTT.

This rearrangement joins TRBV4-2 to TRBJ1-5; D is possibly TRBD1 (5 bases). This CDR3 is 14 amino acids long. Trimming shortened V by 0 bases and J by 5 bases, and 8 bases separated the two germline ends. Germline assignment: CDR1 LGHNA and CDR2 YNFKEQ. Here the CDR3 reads CASSQDGGDQPQHF. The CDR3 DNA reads TGTGCCAGCAGCCAAGACGGGGGTGATCAGCCCCAGCATTTT.

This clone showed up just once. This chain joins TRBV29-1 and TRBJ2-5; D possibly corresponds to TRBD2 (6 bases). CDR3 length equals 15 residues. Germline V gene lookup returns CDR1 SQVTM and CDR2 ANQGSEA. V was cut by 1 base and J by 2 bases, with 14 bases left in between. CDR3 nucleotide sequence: TGCAGCGTTGAAGTATGGGCGGGGAAGCAAGAGACCCAGTACTTC. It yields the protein CSVEVWAGKQETQYF.

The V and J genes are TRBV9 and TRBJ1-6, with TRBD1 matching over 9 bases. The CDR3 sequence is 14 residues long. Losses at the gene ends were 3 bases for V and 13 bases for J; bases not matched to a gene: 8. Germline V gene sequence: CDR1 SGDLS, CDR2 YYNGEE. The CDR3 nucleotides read TGTGCCAGCAGCGATGGGACAGGGCTTATCCCCCTCCACTTT. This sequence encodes CASSDGTGLIPLHF.

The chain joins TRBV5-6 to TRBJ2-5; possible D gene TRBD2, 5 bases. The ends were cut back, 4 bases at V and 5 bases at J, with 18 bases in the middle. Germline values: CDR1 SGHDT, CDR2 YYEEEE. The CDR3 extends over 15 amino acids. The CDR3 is CASSASRGRWETQYF. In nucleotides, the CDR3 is TGTGCCAGCAGCGCGTCACGGGGAAGGTGGGAGACCCAGTACTTC.

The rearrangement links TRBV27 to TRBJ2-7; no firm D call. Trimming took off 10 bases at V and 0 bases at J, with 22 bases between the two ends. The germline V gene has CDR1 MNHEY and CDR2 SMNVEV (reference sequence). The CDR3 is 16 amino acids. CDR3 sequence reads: CATRRPQATTSYEQYF. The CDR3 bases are TGTGCCACACGACGCCCGCAGGCCACGACCTCCTACGAGCAGTACTTC.

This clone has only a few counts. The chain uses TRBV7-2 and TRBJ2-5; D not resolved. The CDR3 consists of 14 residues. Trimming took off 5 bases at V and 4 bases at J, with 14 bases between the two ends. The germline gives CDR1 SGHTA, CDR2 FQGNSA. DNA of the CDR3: TGTGCCAGCAGCCCCCGACTCCTCCCAGAGACCCAGTACTTC. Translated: CASSPRLLPETQYF.

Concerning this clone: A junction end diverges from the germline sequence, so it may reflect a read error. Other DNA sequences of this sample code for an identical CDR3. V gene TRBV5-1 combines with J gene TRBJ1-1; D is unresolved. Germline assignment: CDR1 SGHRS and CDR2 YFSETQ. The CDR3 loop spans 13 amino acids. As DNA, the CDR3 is TGCGCCAGCAGCCCGGAGGGCCTCTCGCGGGCTTTCTTC. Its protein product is CASSPEGLSRAFF.

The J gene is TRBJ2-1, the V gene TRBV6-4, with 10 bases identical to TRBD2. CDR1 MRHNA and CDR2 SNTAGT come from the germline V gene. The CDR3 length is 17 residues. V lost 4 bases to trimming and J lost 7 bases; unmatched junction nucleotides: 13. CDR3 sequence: CASSVGERGGPVNEQFF. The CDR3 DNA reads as TGTGCCAGCAGTGTCGGTGAGCGGGGGGGCCCAGTTAATGAGCAGTTCTTC.

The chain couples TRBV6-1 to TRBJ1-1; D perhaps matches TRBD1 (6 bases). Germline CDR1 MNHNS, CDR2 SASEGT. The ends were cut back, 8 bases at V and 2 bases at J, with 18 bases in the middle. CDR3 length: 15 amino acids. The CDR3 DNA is TGTGCCAGCCTCCCTCCGGGGACAAGCAACACTGAAGCTTTCTTT. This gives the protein CASLPPGTSNTEAFF.